Listed below are T cell receptor beta chains from one sample, sequenced in a study of shared clonotypes between healthy human individuals. Libraries were prepared by immunoSEQ multiplex PCR; TCRdb keeps only in-frame clonotypes and omits some of them. This table has roughly 2 million clones, over 85% appearing once. Sequenced material: naive CD8+ T cells sorted from blood. The origin of the receptors is a man between 18 and 29 years old in good health. Both conserved end residues are part of each CDR3. The D gene is left open where the match is weak. Clone size appears in some rows only: once, few, many, or a class for an expanded clone.

J: TRBJ2-1
V: TRBV28
size: NA
D: NA
DNA: TGTGCCAGCAGTTTATCGTCCGTTAATGAGCAGTTCTTC
CDR3: CASSLSSVNEQFF

J: TRBJ1-2
V: TRBV11-2
size: NA
D: NA
DNA: TGTGCCAGCAGCTCGGTATCCATAGGACTCTACACCTTC
CDR3: CASSSVSIGLYTF

J: TRBJ2-1
V: TRBV9
size: NA
D: TRBD2
DNA: TGTGCCAGCAGCGTAGCGGCGGGAGGGGAATATGAGCAGTTCTTC
CDR3: CASSVAAGGEYEQFF

J: TRBJ2-1
V: TRBV12-1
size: NA
D: NA
DNA: TGTGCCAGCAGCTTATATTGGCGACTAGCGGGAGACTGGTCCTACAATGAGCAGTTCTTC
CDR3: CASSLYWRLAGDWSYNEQFF

J: TRBJ1-2
V: TRBV5-1
size: NA
D: NA
DNA: TGCGCCAGCAGCTTGGTTCCCGAAGCTGTCGCTTGGACCTTC
CDR3: CASSLVPEAVAWTF

J: TRBJ2-7
V: TRBV9
size: NA
D: TRBD2
DNA: TGTGCCAGCAGCAACCCCGGGACTAGCTCCTACGAGCAGTACTTC
CDR3: CASSNPGTSSYEQYF

J: TRBJ1-5
V: TRBV19
size: NA
D: TRBD1
DNA: TGTGCCAGTAGCCGAGGGACAGGGTGGAATCAGCCCCAGCATTTT
CDR3: CASSRGTGWNQPQHF

J: TRBJ2-1
V: TRBV30
size: NA
D: TRBD2
DNA: TGTGCCTGGAGTTTCGGACTAGCGGGTCGACATGAGCAGTTCTTC
CDR3: CAWSFGLAGRHEQFF

J: TRBJ2-7
V: TRBV7-7
size: NA
D: NA
DNA: TGTGCTAGCAGCTCCCGGGACTACGAGCAGTACTTC
CDR3: CASSSRDYEQYF

J: TRBJ2-1
V: TRBV2
size: NA
D: NA
DNA: TGTGCCAGCAGTCCCCAGGGGAATGAGCAGTTCTTC
CDR3: CASSPQGNEQFF

J: TRBJ2-1
V: TRBV5-6
size: NA
D: NA
DNA: TGTGCCAGCAGCTTGTTAGCGCTTGAGCAGTTCTTC
CDR3: CASSLLALEQFF

J: TRBJ2-7
V: TRBV4-3
size: NA
D: NA
DNA: TGCGCCAGCAGCCAAGATCGGGGCTATTACGAGCAGTACTTC
CDR3: CASSQDRGYYEQYF

J: TRBJ2-7
V: TRBV9
size: once
D: TRBD1
DNA: TGTGCCAGCAGCGTAGGGGGGACAGCCTCCTCCTACGAGCAGTACTTC
CDR3: CASSVGGTASSYEQYF

J: TRBJ1-1
V: TRBV2
size: NA
D: NA
DNA: TGTGCCGGCGGGGGTAACGCTGAAGCTTTCTTT
CDR3: CAGGGNAEAFF

J: TRBJ2-5
V: TRBV25-1
size: NA
D: TRBD2
DNA: TGTGCCAGCAAGCAGGGACTAGCGTATGAGACCCAGTACTTC
CDR3: CASKQGLAYETQYF

J: TRBJ2-3
V: TRBV6-6
size: NA
D: NA
DNA: TGTGCCATCCTAGGGCCCAACAGGGATACGCAGTATTTT
CDR3: CAILGPNRDTQYF

J: TRBJ2-7
V: TRBV7-6
size: NA
D: NA
DNA: TGTGCCAGCAGCTTAGGCGCTACCAGGGTCGGCTCCTACGAGCAGTACTTC
CDR3: CASSLGATRVGSYEQYF

J: TRBJ1-2
V: TRBV10-2
size: NA
D: NA
DNA: TGCGCCAGCAGTGATGGACCAGATGGCTACACCTTC
CDR3: CASSDGPDGYTF

J: TRBJ2-5
V: TRBV13
size: once
D: NA
DNA: TGTGCCAGCAGCTTGGGGCGGCTACAAGAGACCCAGTACTTC
CDR3: CASSLGRLQETQYF

J: TRBJ1-4
V: TRBV7-9
size: NA
D: NA
DNA: TGTGCCAGCAGCTTAGAAGTTGAAAAACTGTTTTTT
CDR3: CASSLEVEKLFF

J: TRBJ2-7
V: TRBV6-1
size: NA
D: NA
DNA: TGTGCCAGCAGCCGAGGAGGGACAGAGGACCTCGAGCAGTACTTC
CDR3: CASSRGGTEDLEQYF

J: TRBJ2-7
V: TRBV2
size: NA
D: TRBD1
DNA: TGTGCCAGCAGTCGTACAGGGGACCTATCCTACGAGCAGTACTTC
CDR3: CASSRTGDLSYEQYF

J: TRBJ2-5
V: TRBV5-6
size: NA
D: NA
DNA: TGTGCCAGCAGCCCAATCGGCGAAGAGACCCAGTACTTC
CDR3: CASSPIGEETQYF

J: TRBJ1-5
V: TRBV28
size: NA
D: TRBD1
DNA: TGTGCCAGCAGTGACCCGGGACAGGGATATCAGCCCCAGCATTTT
CDR3: CASSDPGQGYQPQHF

J: TRBJ2-7
V: TRBV4-3
size: NA
D: NA
DNA: TGCGCCAGCAGCCCCACCGGAGGCGAGCAGTACTTC
CDR3: CASSPTGGEQYF

J: TRBJ2-7
V: TRBV5-4
size: NA
D: NA
DNA: TGTGCCAGCAGCTTGGCCCTTACCTACGAGCAGTACTTC
CDR3: CASSLALTYEQYF